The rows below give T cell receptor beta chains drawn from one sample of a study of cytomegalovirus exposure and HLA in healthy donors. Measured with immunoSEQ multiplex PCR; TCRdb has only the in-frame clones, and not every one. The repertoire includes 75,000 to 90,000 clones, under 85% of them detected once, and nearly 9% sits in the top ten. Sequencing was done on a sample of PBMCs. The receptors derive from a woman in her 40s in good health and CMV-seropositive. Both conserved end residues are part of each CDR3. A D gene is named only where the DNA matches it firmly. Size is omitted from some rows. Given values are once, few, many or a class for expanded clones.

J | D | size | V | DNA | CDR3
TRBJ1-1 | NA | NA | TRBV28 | TGTGCCAGCAGACGACTCTCGAACACTGAAGCTTTCTTT | CASRRLSNTEAFF
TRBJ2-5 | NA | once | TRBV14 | TGTGCCAGCAGCCAAGAACCAGGGCCAGAGACCCAGTACTTC | CASSQEPGPETQYF
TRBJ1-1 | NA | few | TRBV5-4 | TGTGCCAGCAGCCCCGGGGGGGAGAACACTGAAGCTTTCTTT | CASSPGGENTEAFF
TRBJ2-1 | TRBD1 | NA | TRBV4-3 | TGCGCCAGCAGCGTAACAGGGGGTGGAAAGAATGAGCAGTTCTTC | CASSVTGGGKNEQFF
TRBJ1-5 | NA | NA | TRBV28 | TGTGCCAGCAGTTCCTGTCCCTCTAAAGTTCTGTGCAATCAGCCCCAGCATTTT | CASSSCPSKVLCNQPQHF
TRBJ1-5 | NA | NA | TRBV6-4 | TGTGCCAGCAGTCTGAGGGGGGGTGGCGATCAGCCCCAGCATTTT | CASSLRGGGDQPQHF
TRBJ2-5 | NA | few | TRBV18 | TGTGCCAGCTCACCACTTCGGACAGATCAAGAGACCCAGTACTTC | CASSPLRTDQETQYF
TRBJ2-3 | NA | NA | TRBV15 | TGTGCCACCAGCTCCCGACTCCTAAGCACAGATACGCAGTATTTT | CATSSRLLSTDTQYF
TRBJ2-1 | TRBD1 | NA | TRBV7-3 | TGTGCCAGCAGCTCACCGGGACAGGGTTCTGAGCAGTTCTTC | CASSSPGQGSEQFF
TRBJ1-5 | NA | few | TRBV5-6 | TGTGCCAGCAGCTTGCGTGTTTATAGCAATCAGCCCCAGCATTTT | CASSLRVYSNQPQHF
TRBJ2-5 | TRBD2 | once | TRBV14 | TGTGCCAGCAGCCCGCTGCAGGCTAGCGGGGGGACCGCAGAGACCCAGTACTTC | CASSPLQASGGTAETQYF
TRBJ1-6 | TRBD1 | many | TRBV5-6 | TGTGCCAGCAGCCCAGGGGGCTATAATTCACCCCTCCACTTT | CASSPGGYNSPLHF
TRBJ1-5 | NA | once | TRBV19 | TGTGCCAGTAGACACATACAGGGCGAAGGTAATCAGCCCCAGCATTTT | CASRHIQGEGNQPQHF
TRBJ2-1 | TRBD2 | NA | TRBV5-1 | TGCGCCAGCAGCTTGGAGTCCCTAGCGGGGGGGGGTGAGCAGTTCTTC | CASSLESLAGGGEQFF
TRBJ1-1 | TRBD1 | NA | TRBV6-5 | TGTGCCAGCAGTTCGGGACAGGGGTTGCCTGAAGCTTTCTTT | CASSSGQGLPEAFF
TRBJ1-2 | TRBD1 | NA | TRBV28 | TGTGCCAGCACCGTCGACAGGGCGAGCGTCTACACCTTC | CASTVDRASVYTF
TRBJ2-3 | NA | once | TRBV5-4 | TGTGCCAGCAGCTACCTCTGGCGGGGCAGCCAGGATACGCAGTATTTT | CASSYLWRGSQDTQYF
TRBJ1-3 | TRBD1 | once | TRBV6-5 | TGTGCCAGCAGTGCCCCAGGGGGATGGATATATTTT | CASSAPGGWIYF
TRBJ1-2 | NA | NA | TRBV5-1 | TGCGCCAGCAGCTTGGGAAGTATAGTCCTCCCTAACTATGGCTACACCTTC | CASSLGSIVLPNYGYTF
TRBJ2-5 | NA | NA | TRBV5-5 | TGTGCCAGCAGCTCAGAAGCGGAGGGGGAGACCCAGTACTTC | CASSSEAEGETQYF
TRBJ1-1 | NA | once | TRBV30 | TGTGCCTGGGGGGCGGCGAGGACTGAAGCTTTCTTT | CAWGAARTEAFF
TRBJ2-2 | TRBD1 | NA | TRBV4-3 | TGCGCCAGCAGCCCTGACAGACAGGGGGCGGGCACCGGGGAGCTGTTTTTT | CASSPDRQGAGTGELFF
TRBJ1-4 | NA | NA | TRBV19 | TGTGCCAGTAGTATGTCAGATTTACGCCCAGAAAAACTGTTTTTT | CASSMSDLRPEKLFF
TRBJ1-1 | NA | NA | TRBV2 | TGTGCCAGCTCTAAAGCGGACAGTGAAGCTTTCTTT | CASSKADSEAFF
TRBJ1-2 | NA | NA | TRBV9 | TGTGCCAGCAGCGTAGGTGGAACAGGGGGCTACACCTTC | CASSVGGTGGYTF
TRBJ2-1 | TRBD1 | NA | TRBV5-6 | TGTGCCAGCAGCGCTACAGGGGGCAGCCCGGGGAATGAGCAGTTCTTC | CASSATGGSPGNEQFF
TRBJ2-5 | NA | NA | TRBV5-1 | TGCGCCAGCAGCTTGGCCCTCATGACAGATCTTCAAGAGACCCAGTACTTC | CASSLALMTDLQETQYF
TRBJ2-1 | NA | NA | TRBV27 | TGTGCCAGCAGTTTGTCCGGGGTCCCCTACAATGAGCAGTTCTTC | CASSLSGVPYNEQFF
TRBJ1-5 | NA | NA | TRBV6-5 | TGTGCCAGCCAAGACAGCGGCAATCAGCCCCAGCATTTT | CASQDSGNQPQHF
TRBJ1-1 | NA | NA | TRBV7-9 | TGTTCCAGCAGCTTACGTGTAGCTGAAGCTTTCTTT | CSSSLRVAEAFF
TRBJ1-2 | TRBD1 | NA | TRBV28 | TGTGCCAGCTCCCGTGGGACAGACTATGGCTACACCTTC | CASSRGTDYGYTF
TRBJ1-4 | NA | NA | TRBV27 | TGTGCCAGCAGTATTCAGGGTAATGAAAAACTGTTTTTT | CASSIQGNEKLFF